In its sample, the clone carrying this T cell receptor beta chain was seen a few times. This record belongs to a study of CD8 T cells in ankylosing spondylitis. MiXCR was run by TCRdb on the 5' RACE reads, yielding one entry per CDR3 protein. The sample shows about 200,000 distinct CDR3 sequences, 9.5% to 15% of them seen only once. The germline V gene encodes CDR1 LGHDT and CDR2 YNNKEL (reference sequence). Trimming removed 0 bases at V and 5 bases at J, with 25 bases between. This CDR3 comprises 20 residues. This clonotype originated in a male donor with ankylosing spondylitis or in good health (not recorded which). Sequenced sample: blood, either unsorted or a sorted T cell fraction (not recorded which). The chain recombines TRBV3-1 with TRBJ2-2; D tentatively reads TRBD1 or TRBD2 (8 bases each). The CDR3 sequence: CASSQDRGLAGTSRTGELFF. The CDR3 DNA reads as TGTGCCAGCAGCCAAGACAGGGGGCTAGCGGGTACCTCCAGGACCGGGGAGCTGTTTTTT.